Sequencing of this T cell receptor (beta chain) was carried out in a study of T cells in Graves' hyperthyroidism and ophthalmopathy. Germline CDR1 SGHTA, CDR2 FQGNSA. The V end was cut by 3 bases, the J end by 5 bases, with 10 bases between. The CDR3 covers 13 residues. This clonotype was picked up many times. As yet, its antigen is unknown. Uncontrolled infection, other autoimmune disease, pregnancy and lactation each barred patients from inclusion. There were TCR beta CDR3 regions amplified from RNA transcripts. First-round RT-PCR of the TCR CDR3 relied on the HTBI primer set. A single record per CDR3 protein comes from TCRdb applying MiXCR to the multiplex PCR reads. Counted here are under 350,000 distinct CDR3 sequences, about an eighth occurring once; the ten biggest clones make up approximately 7.9%. Findings and limits, study-wide: Blood shared most expanded thyroid clonotypes above 0.001.

This clonotype was sampled from a woman aged 40 to 50 with Graves' hyperthyroidism. The sequencing sample was made of blood. V gene TRBV7-2 combines with J gene TRBJ2-5; D gene uncertain. The CDR3 DNA is TGTGCCAGCAGCTTGTCGGTATTGGAGACCCAGTACTTC. Translated, it gives CASSLSVLETQYF. The whole variable domain, filled in from reference TRBV7-2 and TRBJ2-5, reads GAGVSQSPSNKVTEKGKDVELRCDPISGHTALYWYRQSLGQGLEFLIYFQGNSAPDKSGLPSDRFSAERTGGSVSTLTIQRTQQEDSAVYLCASSLSVLETQYFGPGTRLLVL.